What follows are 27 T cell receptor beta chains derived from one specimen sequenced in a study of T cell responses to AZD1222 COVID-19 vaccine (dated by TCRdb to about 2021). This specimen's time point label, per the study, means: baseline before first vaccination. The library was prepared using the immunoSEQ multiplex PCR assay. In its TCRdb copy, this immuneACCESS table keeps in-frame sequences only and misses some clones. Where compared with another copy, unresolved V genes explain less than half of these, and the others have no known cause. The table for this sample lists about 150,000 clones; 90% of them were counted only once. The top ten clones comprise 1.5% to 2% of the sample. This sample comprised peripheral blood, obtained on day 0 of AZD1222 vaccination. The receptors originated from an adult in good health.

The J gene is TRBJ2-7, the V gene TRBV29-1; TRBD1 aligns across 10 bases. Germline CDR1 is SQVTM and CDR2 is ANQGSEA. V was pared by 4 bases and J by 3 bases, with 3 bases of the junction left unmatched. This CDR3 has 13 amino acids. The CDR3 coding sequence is TGCAGCGTTGCCGGGACAGGGGACTACGAGCAGTACTTC. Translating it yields CSVAGTGDYEQYF.

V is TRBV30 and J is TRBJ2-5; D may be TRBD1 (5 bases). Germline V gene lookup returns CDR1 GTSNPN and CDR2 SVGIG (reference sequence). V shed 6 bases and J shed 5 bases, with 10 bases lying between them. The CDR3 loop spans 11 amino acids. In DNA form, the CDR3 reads TGTGCCTGTGAGAAGGGGGAGACCCAGTACTTC. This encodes CACEKGETQYF.

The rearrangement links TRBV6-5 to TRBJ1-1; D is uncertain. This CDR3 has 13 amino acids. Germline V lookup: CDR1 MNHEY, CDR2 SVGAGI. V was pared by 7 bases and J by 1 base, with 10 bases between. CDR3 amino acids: CASTQPGNTEAFF. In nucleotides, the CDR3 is TGTGCCAGCACCCAGCCGGGGAACACTGAAGCTTTCTTT.

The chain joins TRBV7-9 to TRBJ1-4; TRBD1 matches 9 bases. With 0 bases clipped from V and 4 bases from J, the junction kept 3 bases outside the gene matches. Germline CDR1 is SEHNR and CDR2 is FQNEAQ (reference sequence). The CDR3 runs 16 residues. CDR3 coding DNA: TGTGCCAGCAGCTTAGCCGGACAGGGGATTAATGAAAAACTGTTTTTT. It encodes CASSLAGQGINEKLFF. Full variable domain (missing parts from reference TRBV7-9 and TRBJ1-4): DTGVSQNPRHKITKRGQNVTFRCDPISEHNRLYWYRQTLGQGPEFLTYFQNEAQLEKSRLLSDRFSAERPKGSFSTLEIQRTEQGDSAMYLCASSLAGQGINEKLFFGSGTQLSVL.

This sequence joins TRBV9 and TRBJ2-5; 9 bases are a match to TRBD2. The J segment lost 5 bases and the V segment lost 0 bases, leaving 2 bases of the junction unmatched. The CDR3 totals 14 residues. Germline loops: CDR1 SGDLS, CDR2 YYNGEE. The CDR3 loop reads CASSVVAGGETQYF. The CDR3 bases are TGTGCCAGCAGCGTAGTGGCGGGAGGGGAGACCCAGTACTTC.

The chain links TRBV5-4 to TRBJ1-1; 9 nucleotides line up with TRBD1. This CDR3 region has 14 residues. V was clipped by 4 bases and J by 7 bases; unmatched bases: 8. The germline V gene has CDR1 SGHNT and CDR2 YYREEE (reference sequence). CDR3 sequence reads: CASSVETGGGEAFF. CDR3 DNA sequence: TGTGCCAGCAGCGTCGAAACAGGGGGCGGTGAAGCTTTCTTT.

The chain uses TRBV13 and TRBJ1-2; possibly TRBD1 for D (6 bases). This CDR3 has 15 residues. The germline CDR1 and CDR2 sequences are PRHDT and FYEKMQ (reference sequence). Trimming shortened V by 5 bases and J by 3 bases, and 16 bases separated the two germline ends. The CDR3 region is CASSRGRAGDYGYTF. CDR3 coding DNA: TGTGCCAGCAGCCGAGGGAGGGCAGGGGACTATGGCTACACCTTC.

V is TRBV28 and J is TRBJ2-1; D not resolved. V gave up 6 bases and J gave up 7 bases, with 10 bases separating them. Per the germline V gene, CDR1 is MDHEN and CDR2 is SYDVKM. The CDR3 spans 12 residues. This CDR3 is CASRLLENEQFF. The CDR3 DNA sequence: TGTGCCAGCAGGCTACTGGAAAATGAGCAGTTCTTC.

CDR3 residues: CASSSHSNQPQHF. The CDR3 coding sequence is TGTGCCAGCAGTTCTCATAGCAATCAGCCCCAGCATTTT. The chain has TRBV28 and TRBJ1-5; D not certain. CDR1 and CDR2 (germline): MDHEN, SYDVKM. V was shortened by 4 bases and J by 0 bases, with 4 bases between the two germline ends. The CDR3 length is 13 residues.

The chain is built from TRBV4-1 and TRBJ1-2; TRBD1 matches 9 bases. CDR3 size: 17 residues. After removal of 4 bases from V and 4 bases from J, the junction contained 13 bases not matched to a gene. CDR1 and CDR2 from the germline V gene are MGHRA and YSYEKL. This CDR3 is CASSLRRQGEALYGYTF. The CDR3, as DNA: TGCGCCAGCAGCCTGCGCCGACAGGGGGAAGCCCTCTATGGCTACACCTTC.

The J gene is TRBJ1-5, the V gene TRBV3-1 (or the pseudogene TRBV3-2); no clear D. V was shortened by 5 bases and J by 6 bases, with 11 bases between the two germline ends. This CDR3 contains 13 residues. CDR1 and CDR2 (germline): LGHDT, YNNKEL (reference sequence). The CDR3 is CASSEIPGQPQHF. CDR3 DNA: TGTGCCAGCAGCGAAATTCCAGGTCAGCCCCAGCATTTT.

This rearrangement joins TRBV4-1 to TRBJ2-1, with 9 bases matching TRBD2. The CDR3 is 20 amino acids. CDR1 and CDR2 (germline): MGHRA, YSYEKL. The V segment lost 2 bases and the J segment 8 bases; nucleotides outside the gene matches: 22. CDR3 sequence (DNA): TGCGCCAGCAGCCAAAGAGATGAGGTAGCGGGAGCCCTCAGTCGGGATGAGCAGTTCTTC. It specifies CASSQRDEVAGALSRDEQFF.

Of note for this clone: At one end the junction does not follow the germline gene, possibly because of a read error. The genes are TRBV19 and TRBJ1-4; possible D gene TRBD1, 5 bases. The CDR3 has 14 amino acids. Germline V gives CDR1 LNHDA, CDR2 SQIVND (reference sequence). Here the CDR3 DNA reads TGTGTCAGTGGCTCGACAGCGAATCTTGAAAAACTGTTTTTT. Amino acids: CVSGSTANLEKLFF.

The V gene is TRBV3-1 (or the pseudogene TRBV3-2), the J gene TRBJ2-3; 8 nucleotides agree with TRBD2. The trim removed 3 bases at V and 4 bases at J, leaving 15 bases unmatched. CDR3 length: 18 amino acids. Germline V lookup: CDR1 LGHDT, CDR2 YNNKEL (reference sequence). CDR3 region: CASSHVTRAGGVPDTQYF. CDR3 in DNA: TGTGCCAGCAGCCACGTGACTAGGGCGGGAGGTGTGCCAGATACGCAGTATTTT.

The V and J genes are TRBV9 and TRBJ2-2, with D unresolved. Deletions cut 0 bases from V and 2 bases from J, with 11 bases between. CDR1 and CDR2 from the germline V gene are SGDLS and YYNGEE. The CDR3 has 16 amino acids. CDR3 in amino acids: CASSVGWEVNTGELFF. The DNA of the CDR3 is TGTGCCAGCAGCGTAGGCTGGGAAGTAAACACCGGGGAGCTGTTTTTT.

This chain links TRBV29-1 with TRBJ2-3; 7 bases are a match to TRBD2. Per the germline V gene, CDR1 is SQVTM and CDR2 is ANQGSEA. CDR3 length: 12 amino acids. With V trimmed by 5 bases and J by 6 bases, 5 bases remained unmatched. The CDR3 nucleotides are TGCAGCGTTCGACTAGCAGGGGATACGCAGTATTTT. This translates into CSVRLAGDTQYF.

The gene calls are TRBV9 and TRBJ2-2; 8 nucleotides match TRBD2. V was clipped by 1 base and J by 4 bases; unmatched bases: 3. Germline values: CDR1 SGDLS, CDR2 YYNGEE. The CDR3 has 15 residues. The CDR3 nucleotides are TGTGCCAGCAGCGTACGGGAGGGCCCCACCGGGGAGCTGTTTTTT. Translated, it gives CASSVREGPTGELFF.

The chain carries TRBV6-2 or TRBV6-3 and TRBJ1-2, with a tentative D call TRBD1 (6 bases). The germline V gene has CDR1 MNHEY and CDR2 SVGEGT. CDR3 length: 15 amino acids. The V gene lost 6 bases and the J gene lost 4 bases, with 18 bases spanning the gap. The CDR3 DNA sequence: TGTGCCAGCAGCCCGAGGACAGCCCGCAGCTATGGCTACACCTTC. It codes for CASSPRTARSYGYTF.

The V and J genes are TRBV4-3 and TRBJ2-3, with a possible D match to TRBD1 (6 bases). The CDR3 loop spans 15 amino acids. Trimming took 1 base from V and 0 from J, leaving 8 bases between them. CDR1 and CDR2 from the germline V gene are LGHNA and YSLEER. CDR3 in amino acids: CASSQAGQSTDTQYF. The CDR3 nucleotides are TGCGCCAGCAGCCAAGCCGGACAGAGCACAGATACGCAGTATTTT.

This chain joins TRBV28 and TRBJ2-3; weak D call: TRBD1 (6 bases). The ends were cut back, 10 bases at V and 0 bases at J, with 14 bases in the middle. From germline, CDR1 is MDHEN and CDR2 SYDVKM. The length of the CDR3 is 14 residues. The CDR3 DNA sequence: TGTGCCACCGAGGGGGTTACTAGCACAGATACGCAGTATTTT. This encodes CATEGVTSTDTQYF.

This CDR3 reads CASSLVLAYGNEQFF. CDR3 in DNA: TGCGCCAGCAGCTTGGTACTAGCGTACGGCAATGAGCAGTTCTTC. This chain uses TRBV5-1 with TRBJ2-1; 7 nucleotides align to TRBD2. V gave up 0 bases and J gave up 6 bases; unmatched junction bases: 6. The CDR3 is 15 residues long. CDR1 is SGHRS and CDR2 is YFSETQ in the germline V gene.

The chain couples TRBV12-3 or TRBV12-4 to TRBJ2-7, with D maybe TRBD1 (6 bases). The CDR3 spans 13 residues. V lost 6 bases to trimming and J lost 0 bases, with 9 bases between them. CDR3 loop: CASSSTGSYEQYF. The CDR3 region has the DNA TGTGCCAGCAGCTCGACAGGCTCCTACGAGCAGTACTTC.

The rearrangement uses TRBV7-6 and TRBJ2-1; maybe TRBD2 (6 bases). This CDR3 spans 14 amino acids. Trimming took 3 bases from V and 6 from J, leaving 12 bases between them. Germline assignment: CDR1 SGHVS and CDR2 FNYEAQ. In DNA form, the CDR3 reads TGTGCCAGCAGCTTTAAGGACTATGCCAATGAGCAGTTCTTC. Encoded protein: CASSFKDYANEQFF.

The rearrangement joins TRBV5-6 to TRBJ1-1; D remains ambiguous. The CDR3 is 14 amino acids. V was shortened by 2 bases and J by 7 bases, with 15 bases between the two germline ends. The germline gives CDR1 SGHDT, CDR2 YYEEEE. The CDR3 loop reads CASSLTLRESEAFF. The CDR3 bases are TGTGCCAGCAGCTTAACGCTCAGAGAAAGTGAAGCTTTCTTT.

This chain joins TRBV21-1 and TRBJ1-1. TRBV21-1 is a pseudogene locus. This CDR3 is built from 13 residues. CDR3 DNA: TGTGCCAGCAGCAAAGCCGGGGCCACTGAAGCTTTCTTT. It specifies CASSKAGATEAFF.

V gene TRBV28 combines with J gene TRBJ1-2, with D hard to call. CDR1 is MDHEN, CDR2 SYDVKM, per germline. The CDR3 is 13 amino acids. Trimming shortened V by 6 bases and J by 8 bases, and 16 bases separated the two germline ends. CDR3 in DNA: TGTGCCAGCAGGATTTCGCCTTTCCAGGGCTACACCTTC. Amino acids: CASRISPFQGYTF.

The CDR3 loop reads CASGGGPNTGELFF. CDR3 bases: TGCGCCAGCGGGGGGGGTCCCAACACCGGGGAGCTGTTTTTT. The V call is TRBV10-2, the J call TRBJ2-2, with 7 bases aligning to TRBD2. CDR3 length equals 14 residues. CDR1 and CDR2 (germline): WSHSY, SAAADI. V dropped 8 bases and J dropped 2; count of bases not matched to a gene: 5.